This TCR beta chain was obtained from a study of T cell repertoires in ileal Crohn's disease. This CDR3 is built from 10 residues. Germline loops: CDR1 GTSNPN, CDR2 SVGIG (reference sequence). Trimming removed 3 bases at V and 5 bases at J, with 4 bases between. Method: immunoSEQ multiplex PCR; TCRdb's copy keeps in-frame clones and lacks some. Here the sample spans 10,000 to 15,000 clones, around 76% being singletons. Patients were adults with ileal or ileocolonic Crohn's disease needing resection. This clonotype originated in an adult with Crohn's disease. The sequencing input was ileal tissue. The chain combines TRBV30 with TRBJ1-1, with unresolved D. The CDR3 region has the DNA TGTGCCTGGAGCCTGACTGAAGCTTTCTTT. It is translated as CAWSLTEAFF.